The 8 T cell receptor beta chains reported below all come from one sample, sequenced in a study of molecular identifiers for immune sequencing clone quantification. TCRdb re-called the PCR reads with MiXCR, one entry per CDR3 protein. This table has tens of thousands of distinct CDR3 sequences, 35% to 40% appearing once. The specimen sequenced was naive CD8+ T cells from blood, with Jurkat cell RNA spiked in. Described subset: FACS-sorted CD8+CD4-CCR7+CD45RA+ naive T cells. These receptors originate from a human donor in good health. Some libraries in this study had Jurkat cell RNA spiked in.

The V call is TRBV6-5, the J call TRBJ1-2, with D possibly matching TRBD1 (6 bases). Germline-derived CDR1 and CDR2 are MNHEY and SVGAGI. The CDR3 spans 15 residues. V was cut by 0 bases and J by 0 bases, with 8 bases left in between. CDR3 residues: CASSYSGTTNYGYTF. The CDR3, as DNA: TGTGCCAGCAGTTACTCAGGGACAACTAACTATGGCTACACCTTC.

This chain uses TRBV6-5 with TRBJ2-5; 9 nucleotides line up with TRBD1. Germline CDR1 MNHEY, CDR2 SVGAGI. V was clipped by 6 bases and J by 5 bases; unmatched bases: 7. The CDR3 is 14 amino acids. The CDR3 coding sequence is TGTGCCAGCAGCCTACAGGGGGCGCGGGAGACCCAGTACTTC. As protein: CASSLQGARETQYF.

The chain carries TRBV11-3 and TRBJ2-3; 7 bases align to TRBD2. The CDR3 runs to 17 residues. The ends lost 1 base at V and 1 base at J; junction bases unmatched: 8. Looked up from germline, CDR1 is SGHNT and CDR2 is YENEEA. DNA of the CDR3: TGTGCCAGCAGCTTAGCCCTCGGACTAGGCGGCACAGATACGCAGTATTTT. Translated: CASSLALGLGGTDTQYF. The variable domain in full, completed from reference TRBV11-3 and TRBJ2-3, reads EAGVVQSPRYKIIEKKQPVAFWCNPISGHNTLYWYLQNLGQGPELLIRYENEEAVDDSQLPKDRFSAERLKGVDSTLKIQPAELGDSAVYLCASSLALGLGGTDTQYFGPGTRLTVL.

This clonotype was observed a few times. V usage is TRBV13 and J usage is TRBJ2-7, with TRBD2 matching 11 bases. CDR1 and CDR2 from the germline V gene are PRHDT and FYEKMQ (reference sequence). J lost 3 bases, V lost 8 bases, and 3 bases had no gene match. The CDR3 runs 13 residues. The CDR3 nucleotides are TGTGCCAGCCGGACTAGCGGGTACTACGAGCAGTACTTC. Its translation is CASRTSGYYEQYF. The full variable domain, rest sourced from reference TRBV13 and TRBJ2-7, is AAGVIQSPRHLIKEKRETATLKCYPIPRHDTVYWYQQGPGQDPQFLISFYEKMQSDKGSIPDRFSAQQFSDYHSELNMSSLELGDSALYFCASRTSGYYEQYFGPGTRLTVT.

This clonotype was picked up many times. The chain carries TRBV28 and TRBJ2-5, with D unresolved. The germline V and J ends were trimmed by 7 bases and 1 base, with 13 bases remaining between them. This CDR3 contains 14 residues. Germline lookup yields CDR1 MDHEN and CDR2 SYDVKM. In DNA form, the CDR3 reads TGTGCCAGCAAACCCATTATAGCCCAAGAGACCCAGTACTTC. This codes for CASKPIIAQETQYF.

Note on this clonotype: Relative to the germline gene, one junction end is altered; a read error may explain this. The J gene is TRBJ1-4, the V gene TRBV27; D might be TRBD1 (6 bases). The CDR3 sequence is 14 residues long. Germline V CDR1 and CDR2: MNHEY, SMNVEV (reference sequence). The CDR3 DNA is TGTGCCAGCAGTTACGAGCCGGCAGGGGAGAAACTGTTATTT. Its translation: CASSYEPAGEKLLF.

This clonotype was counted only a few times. CDR3 DNA sequence: TGTGCCAGCAGCCCACCCGGACAGGGGATTGGCTACACCTTC. Residues: CASSPPGQGIGYTF. This chain uses TRBV28 with TRBJ1-2; 9 nucleotides line up with TRBD1. The CDR3 extends over 14 amino acids. Germline trimming cut 6 bases from V and 7 bases from J; bases unmatched to any gene: 9. In germline, CDR1 is MDHEN, CDR2 SYDVKM.

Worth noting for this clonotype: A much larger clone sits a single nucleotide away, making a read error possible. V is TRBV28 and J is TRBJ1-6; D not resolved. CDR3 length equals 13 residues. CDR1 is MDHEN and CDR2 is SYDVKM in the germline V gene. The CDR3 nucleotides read TGTGTCAGCAGTTTTTCTAGAAATTCACCCCTCCACTTT. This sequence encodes CVSSFSRNSPLHF. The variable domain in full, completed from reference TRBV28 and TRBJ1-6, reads DVKVTQSSRYLVKRTGEKVFLECVQDMDHENMFWYRQDPGLGLRLIYFSYDVKMKEKGDIPEGYSVSREKKERFSLILESASTNQTSMYLCVSSFSRNSPLHFGNGTRLTVT.